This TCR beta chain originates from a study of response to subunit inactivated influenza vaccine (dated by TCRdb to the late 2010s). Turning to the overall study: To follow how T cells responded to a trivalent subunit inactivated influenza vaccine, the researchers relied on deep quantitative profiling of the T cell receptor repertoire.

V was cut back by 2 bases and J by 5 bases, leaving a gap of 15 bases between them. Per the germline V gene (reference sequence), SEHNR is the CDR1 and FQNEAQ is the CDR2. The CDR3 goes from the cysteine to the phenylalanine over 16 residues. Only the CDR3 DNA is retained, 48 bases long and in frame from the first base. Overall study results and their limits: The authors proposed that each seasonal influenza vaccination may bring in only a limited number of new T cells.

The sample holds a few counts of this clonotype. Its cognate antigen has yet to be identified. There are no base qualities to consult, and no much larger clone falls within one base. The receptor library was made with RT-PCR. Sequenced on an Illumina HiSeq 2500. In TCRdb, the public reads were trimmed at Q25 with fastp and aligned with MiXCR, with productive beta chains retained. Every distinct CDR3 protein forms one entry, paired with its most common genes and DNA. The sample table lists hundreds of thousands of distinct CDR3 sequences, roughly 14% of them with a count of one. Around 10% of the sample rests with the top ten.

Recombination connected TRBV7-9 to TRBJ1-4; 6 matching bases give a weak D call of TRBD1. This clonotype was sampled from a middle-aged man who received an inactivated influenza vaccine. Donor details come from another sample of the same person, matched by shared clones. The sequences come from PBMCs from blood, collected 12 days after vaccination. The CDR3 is CASSLLAQQGNEKLFF. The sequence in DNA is TGTGCCAGCAGCTTATTAGCTCAGCAGGGGAATGAAAAACTGTTTTTT.